This T cell receptor (beta chain) was documented in a study of CD8 T cells in Susac syndrome. Each Susac syndrome patient had definite or probable disease by recently defined criteria. TEMRA cells underwent FACS enrichment and CD8+ and CD4+ T cells underwent negative isolation. The CDR3 length is 16 residues. The V gene lost 0 bases and the J gene lost 4 bases, with 13 bases spanning the gap. Germline-derived CDR1 and CDR2 are LGHNA and YNFKEQ. RNA amounts of about 0.5 to 1 ug underwent reverse transcription with random hexamers. The method of amplification for TCR beta CDR3 was immunoSEQ multiplex PCR, covering 54 Vbeta and 13 Jbeta. TCRdb re-called the immunoSEQ multiplex PCR reads through MiXCR, storing one row per CDR3 protein. The table shows 95,000 to 150,000 distinct CDR3 sequences, with around 94% occurring only once.

This rearrangement joins TRBV4-2 to TRBJ2-1, with D tentatively TRBD1 (7 bases). This TCR was sampled from a human donor with Susac syndrome. The material sequenced was CD8+ T cells from PBMCs. The CDR3 protein is CASSQDQGGPYNEQFF. DNA of the CDR3: TGTGCCAGCAGCCAAGACCAGGGGGGCCCGTACAATGAGCAGTTCTTC.